This T cell receptor beta chain was sequenced during a study of blood T cell repertoires in COVID-19. Whole-study context: Both acute and convalescent COVID-19 samples were obtained from the United States, Italy and Spain. The cDNA or gDNA used as material had been derived from T cells, B-cell-depleted T cells, or PBMCs.

Profiling relied on immunoSEQ multiplex PCR, and the TCRdb table lists in-frame clones only, not all of them. The sample has roughly 400,000 clones, about 87% seen once. Patients from Seattle were sampled longitudinally, starting during active infection. CDR1 is KGHDR and CDR2 is SFDVKD in the germline V gene. With V trimmed by 2 bases and J by 6 bases, 5 bases remained unmatched. The CDR3 length is 15 residues. The sample was peripheral blood. The chain has TRBV24-1 and TRBJ2-1, with 8 bases identical to TRBD2. This TCR came from a woman aged 60-75 years with COVID-19, enrolled during active disease. DNA of the CDR3: TGTGCCACCAGTGATTCGGGGGGGGGCCGCAATGAGCAGTTCTTC. It yields the protein CATSDSGGGRNEQFF.